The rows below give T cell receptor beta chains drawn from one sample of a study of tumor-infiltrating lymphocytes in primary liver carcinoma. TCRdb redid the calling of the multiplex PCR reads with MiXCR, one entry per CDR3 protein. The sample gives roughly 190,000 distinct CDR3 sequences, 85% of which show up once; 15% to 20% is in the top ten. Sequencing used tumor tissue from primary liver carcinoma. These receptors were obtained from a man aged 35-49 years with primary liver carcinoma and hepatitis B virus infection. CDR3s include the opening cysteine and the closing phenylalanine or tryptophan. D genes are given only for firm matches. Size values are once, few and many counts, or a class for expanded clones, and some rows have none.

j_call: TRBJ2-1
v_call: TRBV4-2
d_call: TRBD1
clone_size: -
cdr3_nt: TGTGCCAGCAGCCAAGATCAGGGCCTGGGACAGCACAATAAGCAGTTCTTC
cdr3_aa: CASSQDQGLGQHNKQFF

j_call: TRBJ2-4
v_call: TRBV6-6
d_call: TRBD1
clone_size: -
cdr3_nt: TGTGCCAGTAGACTAGGACAGGGTGCTAGGAACATTCAGTACTTC
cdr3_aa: CASRLGQGARNIQYF

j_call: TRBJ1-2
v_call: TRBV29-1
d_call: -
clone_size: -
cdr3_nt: TGCAGCGTTGACAACGGAACCTATGGTTACATCTTC
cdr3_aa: CSVDNGTYGYIF

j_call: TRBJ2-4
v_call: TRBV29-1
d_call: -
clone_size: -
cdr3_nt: TGCATTGTCCGGGACACCCTAGTCAAAAACATTAAGTACTTC
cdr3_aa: CIVRDTLVKNIKYF

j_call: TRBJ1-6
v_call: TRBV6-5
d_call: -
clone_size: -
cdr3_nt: TGTGCCAGCGCTGGTGGCGACGGTGGCTCACCACTCCACTTT
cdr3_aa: CASAGGDGGSPLHF

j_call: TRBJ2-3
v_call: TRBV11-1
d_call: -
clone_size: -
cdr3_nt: TGTGCCAGCAGCCCTATGGGCCCGTATGATACGCAGTATTTT
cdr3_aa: CASSPMGPYDTQYF

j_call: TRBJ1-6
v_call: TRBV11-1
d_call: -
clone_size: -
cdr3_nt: TGTGCCATCAGCCCGACACTGGTTTCACTCCTCCACTTT
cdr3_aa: CAISPTLVSLLHF

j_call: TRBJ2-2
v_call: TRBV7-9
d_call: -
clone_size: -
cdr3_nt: TGTGTTAGCAGCTTAGTTCTTCAGGGTTGGACCGGGAAGCTGTTTTTT
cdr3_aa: CVSSLVLQGWTGKLFF

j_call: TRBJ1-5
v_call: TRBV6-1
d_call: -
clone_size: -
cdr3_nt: TGTGCCAGCAGTGGAGACCATAGAAATCAGTCCCAGCATTTT
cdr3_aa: CASSGDHRNQSQHF

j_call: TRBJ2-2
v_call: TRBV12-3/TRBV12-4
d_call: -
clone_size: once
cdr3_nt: TGTGCCAACAGTTTAAAAGGGGCAGGGAACACCGGGGAGCTGTTTTTT
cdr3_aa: CANSLKGAGNTGELFF

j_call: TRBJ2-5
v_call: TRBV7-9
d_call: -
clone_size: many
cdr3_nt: TGTGCCAGCGGAGAGGGGGAGACCCAGTACTTC
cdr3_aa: CASGEGETQYF

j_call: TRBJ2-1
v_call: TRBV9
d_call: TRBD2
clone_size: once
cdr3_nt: TGTGCCAGCAGCGTCCAAGCGGGAGCTCGTAATGAGCAGTTCTTC
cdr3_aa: CASSVQAGARNEQFF

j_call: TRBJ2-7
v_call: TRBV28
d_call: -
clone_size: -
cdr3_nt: TGTGCCAGTAGCCCACCGGGAAAATCGTTATCCTACGAGCAGTACTTC
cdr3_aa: CASSPPGKSLSYEQYF

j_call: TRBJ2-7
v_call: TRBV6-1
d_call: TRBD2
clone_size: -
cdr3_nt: TGTGCCAGCAGTGAAGAGGGACTAGCGGAAGGCTACGAGCAATACTTC
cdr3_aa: CASSEEGLAEGYEQYF

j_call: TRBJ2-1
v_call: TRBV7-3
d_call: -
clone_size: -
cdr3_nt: TGTGCCAGCAGCTTAGGCCCGGGCTCCTATAATGAGCAGTTCTTC
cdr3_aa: CASSLGPGSYNEQFF

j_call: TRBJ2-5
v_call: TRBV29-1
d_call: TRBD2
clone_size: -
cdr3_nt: TGCAGAGTTGAAGATAAGGCTAGCGGAGAGACCCAATACTTC
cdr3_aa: CRVEDKASGETQYF

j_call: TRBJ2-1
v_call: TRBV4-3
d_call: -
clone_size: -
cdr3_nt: TGTGCCAACAGCCAAGTAACAACCCTCTACAATGAGCAGTTCTTC
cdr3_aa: CANSQVTTLYNEQFF

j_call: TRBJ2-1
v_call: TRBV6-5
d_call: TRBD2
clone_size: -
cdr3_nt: TGTGCCAGCAATCTACTAGCGGATTACAATGAGCAGTTGTTC
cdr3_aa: CASNLLADYNEQLF

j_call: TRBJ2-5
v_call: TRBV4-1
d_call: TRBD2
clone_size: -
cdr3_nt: TGCGCCAGCAGCCATCTAAACCTAGCGGCAGGGCGTGAGACCCAATACTTC
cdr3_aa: CASSHLNLAAGRETQYF

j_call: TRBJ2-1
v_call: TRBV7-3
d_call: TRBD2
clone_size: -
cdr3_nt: TGTGCCAGCAGCTCACAAGCGGGAGGGTACAATGAGCAGTTCTTC
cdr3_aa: CASSSQAGGYNEQFF

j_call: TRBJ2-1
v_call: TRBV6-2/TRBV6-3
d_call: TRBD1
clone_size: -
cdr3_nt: TGTGCCAGAGGCGGACAGGTCCTTAGCTCCTACAATGAGCAGTTATTC
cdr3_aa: CARGGQVLSSYNEQLF

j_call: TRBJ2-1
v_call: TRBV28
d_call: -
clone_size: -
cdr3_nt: TGTGCCAACACTAGATCACCGGGAGACGGTCACAATGAGCAGTTCTTC
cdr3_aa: CANTRSPGDGHNEQFF

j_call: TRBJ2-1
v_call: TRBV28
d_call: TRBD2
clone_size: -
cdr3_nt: TGTGCCGGCAGCGGACTAGCGGGAGGTCTTGTGGATGAGCAGTGCTTC
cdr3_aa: CAGSGLAGGLVDEQCF

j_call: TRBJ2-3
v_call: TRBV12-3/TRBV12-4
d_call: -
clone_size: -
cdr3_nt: TGTGCCTGCAGAAACACAGATACGCAATACTTT
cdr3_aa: CACRNTDTQYF

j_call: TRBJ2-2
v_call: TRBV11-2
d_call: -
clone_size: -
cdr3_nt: TGTGCTAGCAGCCAAGGTGCGGCCGGGGAGCTGTCTTTT
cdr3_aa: CASSQGAAGELSF

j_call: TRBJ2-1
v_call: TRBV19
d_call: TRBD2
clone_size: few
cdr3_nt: TGTGCCAGTAGTGTACGGACTAGCGGGAATCAGTTCTTC
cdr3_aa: CASSVRTSGNQFF

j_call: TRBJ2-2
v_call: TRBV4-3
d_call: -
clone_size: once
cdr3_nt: TGCGCCAGCAGCCTCCAATGCACCGGGGAGCTGTTTTTT
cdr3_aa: CASSLQCTGELFF

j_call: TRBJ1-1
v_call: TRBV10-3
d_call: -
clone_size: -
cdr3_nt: TGCGCCAGCCGGAACTGGGACACTGAAGCTTTCTTT
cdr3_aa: CASRNWDTEAFF

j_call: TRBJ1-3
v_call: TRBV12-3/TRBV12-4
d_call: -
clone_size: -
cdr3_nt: TGTGCCAGCATGAGGGGTACTGGAAACACCATATATTTT
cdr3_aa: CASMRGTGNTIYF

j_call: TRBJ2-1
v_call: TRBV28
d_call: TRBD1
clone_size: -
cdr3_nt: TGTACCAGCAGAGGGACAGGGAACTACAATGAGCAGTTCTTC
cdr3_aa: CTSRGTGNYNEQFF

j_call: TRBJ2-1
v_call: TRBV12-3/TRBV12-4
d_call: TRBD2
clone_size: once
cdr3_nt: TGTGCAAGCAGTAAGGCGGGGGACCGGTGGACTGAGCTGTTCTTC
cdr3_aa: CASSKAGDRWTELFF

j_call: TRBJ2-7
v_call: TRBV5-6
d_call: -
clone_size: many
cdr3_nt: TGTGCCAGCAGCTTGTTCAGGGTGGGGGAGCAGTACTTC
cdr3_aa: CASSLFRVGEQYF

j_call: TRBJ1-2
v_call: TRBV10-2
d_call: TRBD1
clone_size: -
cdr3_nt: TGCACCAGCAGCAGGGACAGGGCCTTTGACGGCTACACCTTC
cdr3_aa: CTSSRDRAFDGYTF

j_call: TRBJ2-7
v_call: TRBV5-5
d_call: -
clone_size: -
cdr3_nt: TGTACCAGCAGCTTGGCACAAACCGAGGCGAACTACGAGCAGTACTTC
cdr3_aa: CTSSLAQTEANYEQYF

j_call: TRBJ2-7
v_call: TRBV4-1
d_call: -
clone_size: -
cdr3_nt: TGCGCCACCAGCCCCAGAGAGGAAGTCTTCTACGAGCAGTACTTC
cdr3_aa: CATSPREEVFYEQYF

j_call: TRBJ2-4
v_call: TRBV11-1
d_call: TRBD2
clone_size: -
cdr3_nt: TGTGTCAGCAGCTTTCTCGGGACTAGCAGGACCAAAAACATTCAGTATTTC
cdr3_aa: CVSSFLGTSRTKNIQYF

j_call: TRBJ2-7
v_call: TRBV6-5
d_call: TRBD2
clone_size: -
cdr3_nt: TGTGCCAGCAGTTGGACTGGCGGGAGCTCCTACGAGCAGTATTTC
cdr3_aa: CASSWTGGSSYEQYF

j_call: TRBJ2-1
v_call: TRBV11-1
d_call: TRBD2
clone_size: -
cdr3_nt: TGTGCCAGCAGGCATCTCCCTGCTAGCGGGTTTAGCTCCTACAATGAGCAGTTCTTC
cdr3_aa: CASRHLPASGFSSYNEQFF

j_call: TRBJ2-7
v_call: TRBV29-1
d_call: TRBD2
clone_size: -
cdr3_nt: TGCGGCGTTGAAGGGGAGCCGACTAGCGGGGACTACGAGCAGTATTTC
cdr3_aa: CGVEGEPTSGDYEQYF

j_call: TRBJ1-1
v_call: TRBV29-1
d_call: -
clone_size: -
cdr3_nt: TGCAACGTCGTCAGAGGGGGGGTGAACACTGAAGATTTCTTT
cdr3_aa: CNVVRGGVNTEDFF

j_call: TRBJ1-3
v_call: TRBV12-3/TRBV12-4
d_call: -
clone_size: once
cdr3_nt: TGTGTCAACAGTCGTGCAGCGGGGGGGAGGCACACCATATATTTT
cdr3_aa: CVNSRAAGGRHTIYF

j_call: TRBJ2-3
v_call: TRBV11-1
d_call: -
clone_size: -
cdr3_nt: TGTACCAGCAGCCCTATGGGCCCGTCTGATACGCAGTATTTT
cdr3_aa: CTSSPMGPSDTQYF

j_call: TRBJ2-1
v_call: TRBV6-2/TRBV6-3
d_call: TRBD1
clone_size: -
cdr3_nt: TGTGCCAGTAGTTACTTTATGCAGGGACAGATCCCGTTCTTC
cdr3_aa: CASSYFMQGQIPFF

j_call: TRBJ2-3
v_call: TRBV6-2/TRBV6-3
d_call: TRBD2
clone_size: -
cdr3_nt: TGTGCCAGCAGTTATATCGGGAGGGAAACAGATGCGCAGTATTTT
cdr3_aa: CASSYIGRETDAQYF

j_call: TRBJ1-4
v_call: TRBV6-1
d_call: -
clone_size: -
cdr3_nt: TGTGCCAGCAATGAAGAGGGGGTTGCAACTAATGAAAAACTGTTTTTT
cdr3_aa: CASNEEGVATNEKLFF